This T cell receptor beta chain was obtained from a study of identifying expanded T cells in peripheral blood. As regards this clone: The antigen remains unidentified.

Assay used: immunoSEQ multiplex PCR; TCRdb lists only in-frame clones, some missing. The data contain approximately 94,000 clones, 80% to 90% of them singletons. V was clipped by 10 bases and J by 4 bases, with 16 bases between them. Germline V gives CDR1 LGHNA, CDR2 YNFKEQ. This CDR3 is 14 amino acids long. Study results and limitations: Approximately two-week clone count variance significantly increased as total template count grew.

During the collection period, no donor immune events like infections were recorded. This receptor was taken from a person aged 18 to 70 in good health. This chain links TRBV4-2 with TRBJ1-4; D not resolved. The specimen was blood. CDR3 amino acids: CATRPESGNEKLFF. For the CDR3, the DNA is TGTGCCACCCGCCCGGAGAGCGGTAATGAAAAACTGTTTTTT.